The source of this T cell receptor beta chain is a study of blood T cell repertoires in COVID-19. About the study: From the United States, Italy and Spain came samples of acute and convalescent COVID-19.

Cohort assignment relied on participant-reported clinical history. This clone showed up just once. The CDR3 length is 14 residues. Germline assignment: CDR1 MNHEY and CDR2 SVGAGI. V dropped 7 bases and J dropped 0 bases, with 10 bases sitting between them. Assay: immunoSEQ multiplex PCR; the TCRdb copy retains only in-frame clones and omits some. The profile shows fewer than 250,000 clones, around 88% of them singletons. The sample consisted of PBMCs or T cells enriched from blood (not recorded which). The clonotype comes from a woman in her fifties or sixties with acute COVID-19. V gene TRBV6-5 combines with J gene TRBJ2-1; D may be TRBD1 (5 bases). CDR3 protein: CASTRTSSYNEQFF. As DNA, the CDR3 is TGTGCCAGCACCAGGACAAGCTCCTACAATGAGCAGTTCTTC.